A single sample is the source of the 10 T cell receptor beta chains below, sequenced in a study of T cell changes during pregnancy in multiple sclerosis. Profiling relied on immunoSEQ multiplex PCR, and the TCRdb table lists in-frame clones only, not all of them. There are 95,000 to 110,000 clones in the sample; about nine tenths occur only once, and around 0.8% lies in the top ten. This sample comprised peripheral blood, obtained in the third trimester of pregnancy. These receptors originate from a female donor in good health, enrolled as a control in a pregnancy study.

The rearrangement links TRBV7-2 to TRBJ2-5, with 7 bases aligning to TRBD1. The V and J ends lost 4 bases and 5 bases, in that order; junction bases with no gene match: 13. The CDR3 length is 16 residues. Germline CDR1 SGHTA, CDR2 FQGNSA. In nucleotides, the CDR3 is TGTGCCAGCAGCTCAAGATTCCAGGGGGTTTTGGAGACCCAGTACTTC. Translated, it gives CASSSRFQGVLETQYF.

The chain couples TRBV19 to TRBJ2-7; 8 bases match TRBD2. CDR3 length: 15 amino acids. V was clipped by 3 bases and J by 3 bases; unmatched bases: 7. Germline loops: CDR1 LNHDA, CDR2 SQIVND (reference sequence). CDR3 residues: CASSMSSGDLYEQYF. DNA of the CDR3: TGTGCCAGTAGTATGAGTAGCGGGGACCTCTACGAGCAGTACTTC.

The rearrangement links TRBV5-6 to TRBJ2-2; 7 bases agree with TRBD2. CDR3 length: 18 amino acids. V trimming: 2 bases; J trimming: 1 base; junction bases outside the gene matches: 11. The germline V gene encodes CDR1 SGHDT and CDR2 YYEEEE. For the CDR3, the DNA is TGTGCCAGCAGCTTCGCAGGGAGGGGTAAAGAGAACACCGGGGAGCTGTTTTTT. Amino acids: CASSFAGRGKENTGELFF.

The chain recombines TRBV6-5 with TRBJ2-7; D unclear. Trimming stripped 7 bases from V and 4 bases from J, with 17 bases between. The CDR3 length is 14 residues. CDR1 and CDR2 from the germline V gene are MNHEY and SVGAGI. The CDR3 nucleotides read TGTGCCAGCAAATCGGTCCGGGTCTGGTACGAGCAGTACTTC. This translates into CASKSVRVWYEQYF.

Of note for this clone: Additional DNA sequences in this sample encode the identical CDR3. The chain carries TRBV7-2 and TRBJ1-1; D is possibly TRBD1 (6 bases). V gave up 3 bases and J gave up 2 bases, with 7 bases separating them. The germline CDR1 and CDR2 sequences are SGHTA and FQGNSA. The CDR3 runs to 13 residues. The CDR3 region is CASSLDSNTEAFF. CDR3 DNA sequence: TGTGCCAGCAGCTTGGACAGTAACACTGAAGCTTTCTTT.

The table lists this clone with many counts. The rearrangement links TRBV7-9 to TRBJ2-1; 13 bases line up with TRBD2. Germline CDR1 is SEHNR and CDR2 is FQNEAQ (reference sequence). CDR3 length: 15 residues. V dropped 3 bases and J dropped 4; count of bases not matched to a gene: 0. The CDR3 nucleotides read TGTGCCAGCAGCTTGACTAGCGGGGGGTACAATGAGCAGTTCTTC. Its protein is CASSLTSGGYNEQFF.

CDR3 loop: CASSPLTGPSGNTIYF. CDR3 coding DNA: TGTGCCAGCAGCCCATTAACAGGCCCATCTGGAAACACCATATATTTT. The rearrangement joins TRBV11-2 to TRBJ1-3; tentative D call: TRBD1 (5 bases). The CDR3 totals 16 residues. Trimming cost V 5 bases and J 1 base, with 15 bases left between them. Germline V gene sequence: CDR1 SGHAT, CDR2 FQNNGV.

The chain couples TRBV7-2 to TRBJ1-5; the D gene is possibly TRBD1 (5 bases). The ends were cut back, 5 bases at V and 7 bases at J, with 12 bases in the middle. The CDR3 spans 13 residues. Germline loops: CDR1 SGHTA, CDR2 FQGNSA. The DNA for the CDR3 is TGTGCCAGCAGCGCAGACAGCCTCCAGCCCCAGCATTTT. This encodes CASSADSLQPQHF.

The V gene is TRBV7-8, the J gene TRBJ2-2, with TRBD2 matching 11 bases. This CDR3 region has 17 residues. J gave up 6 bases and V 2 bases, and 8 bases lay outside the gene matches. Germline V gene data show CDR1 as SGHVS and CDR2 as FQNEAQ. CDR3 coding DNA: TGTGCCAGCAGCTTAAATCTAGCGGGGGGATTCTCCGGGGAGCTGTTTTTT. Encoded protein: CASSLNLAGGFSGELFF.

The J gene is TRBJ1-1, the V gene TRBV11-2, with 7 bases aligning to TRBD1. This CDR3 has 15 amino acids. V was pared by 5 bases and J by 2 bases, with 8 bases of the junction left unmatched. Germline V gene sequence: CDR1 SGHAT, CDR2 FQNNGV. The CDR3 DNA is TGTGCCAGCAGCACCAACAGGGGACCCAACACTGAAGCTTTCTTT. This sequence encodes CASSTNRGPNTEAFF.